A selection of T cell receptor beta chains follows, all from one sample in a study of T cells expressing NK-cell markers. For each CDR3 protein, TCRdb gives one entry from its re-call of the 5' RACE reads, without DNA. The sample shows about 15,000 distinct CDR3 sequences, and about 60% sits with its ten largest clones. The sample was blood T cells: a sorted CD56 or NKG2C T cell subset, CD4+ or CD8+ T cells, or bulk PBMC T cells (not recorded which). These receptors were collected from a man aged 18-75 years in good health. Both conserved end residues are part of each CDR3. The order of the fields is V gene, clone size, J gene, CDR3 protein. Some rows mark clone size as missing; the rest say once, few, many or name a class of expanded clone.

V: TRBV20-1; size: -; J: TRBJ2-7; CDR3: CSARGPGQPFYEQYF
V: TRBV5-1; size: medium-sized; J: TRBJ2-7; CDR3: CASSYGQGSSYEQYF
V: TRBV7-9; size: -; J: TRBJ2-5; CDR3: CASSHRLAGESETQYF
V: TRBV5-5; size: -; J: TRBJ1-1; CDR3: CASSLIYGITEAFF
V: TRBV27; size: -; J: TRBJ2-1; CDR3: CASSPLGDNEQFF
V: TRBV5-1; size: -; J: TRBJ2-1; CDR3: CASSPIAGVNEQFF
V: TRBV12-3/TRBV12-4; size: -; J: TRBJ2-1; CDR3: CASSYQDSLGEFF
V: TRBV5-4; size: -; J: TRBJ2-3; CDR3: CASRFDTKYTDTQYF
V: TRBV5-6; size: -; J: TRBJ1-1; CDR3: CASSWGTGEAEAFF
V: TRBV18; size: -; J: TRBJ1-5; CDR3: CASSPLGGEQPQHF
V: TRBV29-1; size: -; J: TRBJ2-1; CDR3: CSVDSGAGGRSEQFF
V: TRBV20-1; size: -; J: TRBJ2-1; CDR3: CSAPGTSSYNEQFF
V: TRBV29-1; size: -; J: TRBJ2-4; CDR3: CSGSGTSVDIQYF
V: TRBV18; size: -; J: TRBJ2-5; CDR3: CASSLGHQETQYF
V: TRBV29-1; size: -; J: TRBJ2-5; CDR3: CSVRQGPAQETQYF
V: TRBV6-1; size: -; J: TRBJ2-2; CDR3: CASRPKPSTGELFF
V: TRBV7-2; size: -; J: TRBJ2-7; CDR3: CASSWTSGTMYEQYF
V: TRBV5-1; size: -; J: TRBJ2-1; CDR3: CASSLRLAGGHEQFF
V: TRBV28; size: -; J: TRBJ2-5; CDR3: CASSIAVKRLDGETQYF
V: TRBV12-3/TRBV12-4; size: medium-sized; J: TRBJ2-1; CDR3: CASSFVSTYNEQFF
V: TRBV7-2; size: -; J: TRBJ2-1; CDR3: CASSFRVGSYNEQFF
V: TRBV6-2/TRBV6-3; size: -; J: TRBJ2-1; CDR3: CASSYPGLAGYNEQFF
V: TRBV27; size: -; J: TRBJ2-7; CDR3: CASSLSSMGSYEQYF
V: TRBV7-2; size: -; J: TRBJ1-1; CDR3: CASSFGQMNTEAFF
V: TRBV7-9; size: -; J: TRBJ2-2; CDR3: CASNFLSSGHGELFF
V: TRBV20-1; size: -; J: TRBJ2-7; CDR3: CSARGSRQGTLWEQYF
V: TRBV6-2/TRBV6-3; size: -; J: TRBJ1-5; CDR3: CASSRKRQDTDWRNQPQHF
V: TRBV28; size: -; J: TRBJ2-1; CDR3: CASSRDTEVYNEQFF
V: TRBV10-3; size: -; J: TRBJ1-3; CDR3: CASGQGQGNTIYF
V: TRBV4-1; size: -; J: TRBJ2-7; CDR3: CASSLKAGSSYEQYF
V: TRBV12-3/TRBV12-4; size: -; J: TRBJ2-7; CDR3: CASSLAAMEGEQYF
V: TRBV20-1; size: -; J: TRBJ2-4; CDR3: CSAQLGQAKNIQYF
V: TRBV20-1; size: -; J: TRBJ1-2; CDR3: CSAPMIGTGSGSYGYTF
V: TRBV10-3; size: -; J: TRBJ2-7; CDR3: CAIRPTESYEQYF
V: TRBV7-9; size: -; J: TRBJ2-1; CDR3: CASIHGAGNEQFF
V: TRBV27; size: -; J: TRBJ2-1; CDR3: CASRKTGPYNEQFF
V: TRBV20-1; size: -; J: TRBJ2-1; CDR3: CSARDAASGTIYNEQFF
V: TRBV5-4; size: -; J: TRBJ2-2; CDR3: CASSLQAGGTGELFF
V: TRBV7-2; size: -; J: TRBJ2-3; CDR3: CASSLDRGGTNTQYF
V: TRBV10-2; size: -; J: TRBJ2-5; CDR3: CASSRQGPATQYF
V: TRBV4-2; size: -; J: TRBJ2-4; CDR3: CASSQDPQQGDIQYF
V: TRBV11-2; size: -; J: TRBJ2-1; CDR3: CASSLVFAPKGHEQFF
V: TRBV12-3/TRBV12-4; size: -; J: TRBJ1-1; CDR3: CASSLALNTEAFF
V: TRBV15; size: -; J: TRBJ2-7; CDR3: CATSRGDRGSGNEQYF
V: TRBV2; size: -; J: TRBJ2-6; CDR3: CASSDFSGANVLTF
V: TRBV14; size: -; J: TRBJ2-3; CDR3: CASSAWDRGTDTQYF
V: TRBV12-3/TRBV12-4; size: -; J: TRBJ1-6; CDR3: CASSYRQSPLHF
V: TRBV6-1; size: -; J: TRBJ2-5; CDR3: CASSEAPIGGEETQYF
V: TRBV5-1; size: -; J: TRBJ1-1; CDR3: CASSQSTGGNTEAFF
V: TRBV7-2; size: -; J: TRBJ1-6; CDR3: CASSPRQGGTPLHF
V: TRBV20-1; size: -; J: TRBJ1-4; CDR3: CSAEGRSNEKLFF
V: TRBV12-3/TRBV12-4; size: -; J: TRBJ2-2; CDR3: CASSYGTGELFF
V: TRBV20-1; size: -; J: TRBJ2-1; CDR3: CSAQPGLAASYNEQFF
V: TRBV7-2; size: -; J: TRBJ2-1; CDR3: CASSLVWGSYNEQFF
V: TRBV5-5; size: -; J: TRBJ1-3; CDR3: CASSRQSDSSGNTIYF